This T cell receptor (beta chain) was recovered during a study of blood T cell repertoires in COVID-19. Study-level information: Both acute and convalescent COVID-19 samples were obtained from the United States, Italy and Spain. PBMCs, B-cell-depleted T cells, or T cells provided the cDNA or gDNA that made up the material.

The germline CDR1 and CDR2 sequences are SGHDN and FVKESK. With 4 bases clipped from V and 3 bases from J, the junction kept 7 bases outside the gene matches. The CDR3 totals 16 residues. Original handling: Cell counts per sample came from amplifying reference gene primers. TCRdb's table, derived via immunoSEQ multiplex PCR, lists solely in-frame clones and lacks some. That table furnishes V, J and clone size, whereas the DNA furnished D and trimming. The sample carries 200,000 to 250,000 clones, about nine tenths recorded once. This TCR came from a man aged 55-75 years who had recovered from COVID-19. The gene calls are TRBV14 and TRBJ1-3; 9 nucleotides agree with TRBD1. The sample consisted of peripheral blood. For the CDR3, the DNA is TGTGCCAGCAGCCGTACGGGACAGGGAGGTGGAAACACCATATATTTT. Translated: CASSRTGQGGGNTIYF.